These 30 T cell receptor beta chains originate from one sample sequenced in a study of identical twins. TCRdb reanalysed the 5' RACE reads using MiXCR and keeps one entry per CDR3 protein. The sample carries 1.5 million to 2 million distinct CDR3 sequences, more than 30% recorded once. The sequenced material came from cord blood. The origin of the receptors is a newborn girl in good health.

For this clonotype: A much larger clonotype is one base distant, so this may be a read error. In DNA, the CDR3 is TGTGTCAGCAGTGATAACAGGGGAGGCAATCAGCCCCAGCATTTT. This gives the protein CVSSDNRGGNQPQHF. The rearrangement joins TRBV6-1 to TRBJ1-5; 7 bases are shared with TRBD1. Germline assignment: CDR1 MNHNS and CDR2 SASEGT. The CDR3 runs 15 residues.

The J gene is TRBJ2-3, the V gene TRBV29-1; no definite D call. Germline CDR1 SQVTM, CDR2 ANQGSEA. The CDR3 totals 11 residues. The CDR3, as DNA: TGCATCTGTTGGGAAGGGGATACGCAGTATTTT. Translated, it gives CICWEGDTQYF.

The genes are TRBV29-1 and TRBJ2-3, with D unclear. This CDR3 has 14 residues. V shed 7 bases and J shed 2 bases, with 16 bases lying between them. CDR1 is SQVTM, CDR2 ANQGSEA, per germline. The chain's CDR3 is CSAEVKPLTDTQYF. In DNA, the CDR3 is TGCAGCGCCGAGGTCAAGCCCCTCACAGATACGCAGTATTTT.

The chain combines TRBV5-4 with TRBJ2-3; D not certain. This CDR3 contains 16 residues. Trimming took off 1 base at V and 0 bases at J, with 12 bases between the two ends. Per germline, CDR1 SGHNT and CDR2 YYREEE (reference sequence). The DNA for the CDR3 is TGTGCCAGCAGCTTGCTCCCCAGGTTTAGCACAGATACGCAGTATTTT. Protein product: CASSLLPRFSTDTQYF.

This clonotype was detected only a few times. This CDR3 is CASSFDDYGYTF. As DNA, the CDR3 is TGCGCCAGCAGCTTCGACGACTATGGCTACACCTTC. This chain connects TRBV5-1 to TRBJ1-2; D is undetermined. The CDR3 consists of 12 residues. Deletions cut 2 bases from V and 3 bases from J, with 5 bases between. Germline V gene lookup returns CDR1 SGHRS and CDR2 YFSETQ.

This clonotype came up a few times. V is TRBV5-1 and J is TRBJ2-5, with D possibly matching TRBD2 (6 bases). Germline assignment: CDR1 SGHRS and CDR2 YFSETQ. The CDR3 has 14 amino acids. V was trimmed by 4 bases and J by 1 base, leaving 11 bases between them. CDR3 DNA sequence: TGCGCCAGCAGCATGGTAGCGGTCCAAGAGACCCAGTACTTC. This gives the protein CASSMVAVQETQYF.

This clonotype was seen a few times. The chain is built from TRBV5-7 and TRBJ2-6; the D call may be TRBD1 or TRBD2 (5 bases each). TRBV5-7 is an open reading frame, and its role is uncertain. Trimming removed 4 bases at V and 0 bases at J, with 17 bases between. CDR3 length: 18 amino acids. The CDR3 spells CASSHTGTDSSGANVLTF. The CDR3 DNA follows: TGTGCCAGCAGCCATACCGGGACGGATAGCTCTGGGGCCAACGTCCTGACTTTC.

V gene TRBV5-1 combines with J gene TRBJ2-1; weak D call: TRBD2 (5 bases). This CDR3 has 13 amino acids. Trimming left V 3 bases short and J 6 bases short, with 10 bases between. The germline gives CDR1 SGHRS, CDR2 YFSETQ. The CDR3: CASSSDSVNEQFF. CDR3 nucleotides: TGCGCCAGCAGCTCTGATAGCGTCAATGAGCAGTTCTTC.

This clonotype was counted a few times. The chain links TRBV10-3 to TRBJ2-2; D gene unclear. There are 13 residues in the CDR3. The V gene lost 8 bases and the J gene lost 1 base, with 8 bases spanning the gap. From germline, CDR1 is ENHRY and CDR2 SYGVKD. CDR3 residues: CAIGSRNTGELFF. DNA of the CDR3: TGTGCCATCGGATCCCGGAACACCGGGGAGCTGTTTTTT.

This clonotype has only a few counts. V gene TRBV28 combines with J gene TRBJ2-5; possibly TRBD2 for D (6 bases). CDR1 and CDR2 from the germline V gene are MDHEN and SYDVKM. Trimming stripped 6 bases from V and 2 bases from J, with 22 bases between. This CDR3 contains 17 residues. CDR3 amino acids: CASSSFLYSSVQETQYF. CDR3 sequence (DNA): TGTGCCAGCAGCTCATTCCTTTATTCTAGCGTTCAAGAGACCCAGTACTTC. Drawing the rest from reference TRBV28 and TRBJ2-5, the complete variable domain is DVKVTQSSRYLVKRTGEKVFLECVQDMDHENMFWYRQDPGLGLRLIYFSYDVKMKEKGDIPEGYSVSREKKERFSLILESASTNQTSMYLCASSSFLYSSVQETQYFGPGTRLLVL.

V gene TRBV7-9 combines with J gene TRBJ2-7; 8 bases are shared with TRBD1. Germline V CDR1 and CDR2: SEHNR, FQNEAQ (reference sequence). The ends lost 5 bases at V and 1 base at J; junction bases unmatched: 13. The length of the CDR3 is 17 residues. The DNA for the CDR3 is TGTGCCAGCAGCGCAACTACCGGGACAGGCCCTTCCTACGAGCAGTACTTC. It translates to CASSATTGTGPSYEQYF. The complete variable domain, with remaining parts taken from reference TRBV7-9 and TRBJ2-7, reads DTGVSQNPRHKITKRGQNVTFRCDPISEHNRLYWYRQTLGQGPEFLTYFQNEAQLEKSRLLSDRFSAERPKGSFSTLEIQRTEQGDSAMYLCASSATTGTGPSYEQYFGPGTRLTVT.

The CDR3, as DNA: TGCGCCAGCAGCCTCTTTCGACAGGGAGAGAACACTGAAGCTTTCTTT. Its translation: CASSLFRQGENTEAFF. The V gene is TRBV5-1, the J gene TRBJ1-1; 7 bases match TRBD1. Germline CDR1 SGHRS, CDR2 YFSETQ. This CDR3 contains 16 residues. Unmatched junction bases numbered 10, after V lost 4 bases and J lost 1 base.

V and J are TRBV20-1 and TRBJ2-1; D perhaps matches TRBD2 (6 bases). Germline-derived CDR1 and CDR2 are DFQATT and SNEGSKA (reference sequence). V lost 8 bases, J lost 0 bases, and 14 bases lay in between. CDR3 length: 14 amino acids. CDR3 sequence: CSLEGTPSYNEQFF. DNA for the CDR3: TGCAGTCTCGAAGGGACTCCCTCCTACAATGAGCAGTTCTTC.

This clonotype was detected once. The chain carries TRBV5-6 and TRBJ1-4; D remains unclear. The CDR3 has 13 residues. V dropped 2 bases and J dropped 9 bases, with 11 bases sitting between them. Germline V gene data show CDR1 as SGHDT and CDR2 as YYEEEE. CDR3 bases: TGTGCCAGCAGCTTTGGGCCCCCGCAAAAACTGTTTTTT. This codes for CASSFGPPQKLFF. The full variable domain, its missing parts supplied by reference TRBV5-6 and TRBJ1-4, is DAGVTQSPTHLIKTRGQQVTLRCSPKSGHDTVSWYQQALGQGPQFIFQYYEEEERQRGNFPDRFSGHQFPNYSSELNVNALLLGDSALYLCASSFGPPQKLFFGSGTQLSVL.

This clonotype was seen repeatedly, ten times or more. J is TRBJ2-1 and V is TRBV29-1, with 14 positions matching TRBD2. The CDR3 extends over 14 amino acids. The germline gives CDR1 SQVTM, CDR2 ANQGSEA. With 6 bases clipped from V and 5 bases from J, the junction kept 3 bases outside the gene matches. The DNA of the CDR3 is TGCAGCGTCCAGACTAGCGGGAGGGACAATGAGCAGTTCTTC. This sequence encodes CSVQTSGRDNEQFF.

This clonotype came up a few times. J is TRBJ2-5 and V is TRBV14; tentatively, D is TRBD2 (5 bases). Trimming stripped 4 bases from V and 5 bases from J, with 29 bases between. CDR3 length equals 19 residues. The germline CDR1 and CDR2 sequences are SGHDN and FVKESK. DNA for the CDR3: TGTGCCAGCAGCCTCTTATATCTTCGAGGACCGCGCCGCGGGGAGACCCAGTACTTC. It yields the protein CASSLLYLRGPRRGETQYF.

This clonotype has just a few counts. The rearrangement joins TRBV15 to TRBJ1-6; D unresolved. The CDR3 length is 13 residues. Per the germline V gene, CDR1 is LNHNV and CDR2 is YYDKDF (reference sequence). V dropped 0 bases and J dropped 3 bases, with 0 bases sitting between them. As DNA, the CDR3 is TGTGCCACCAGCAGAGACTATAATTCACCCCTCCACTTT. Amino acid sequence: CATSRDYNSPLHF.

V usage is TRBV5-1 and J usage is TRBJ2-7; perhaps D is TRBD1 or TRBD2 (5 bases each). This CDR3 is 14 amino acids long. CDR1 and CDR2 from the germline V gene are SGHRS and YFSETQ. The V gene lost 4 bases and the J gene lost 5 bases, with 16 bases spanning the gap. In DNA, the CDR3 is TGCGCCAGCAGCCATGGACGGGGCAACGACGAGCAGTACTTC. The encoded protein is CASSHGRGNDEQYF. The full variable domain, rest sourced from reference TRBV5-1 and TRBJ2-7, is KAGVTQTPRYLIKTRGQQVTLSCSPISGHRSVSWYQQTPGQGLQFLFEYFSETQRNKGNFPGRFSGRQFSNSRSEMNVSTLELGDSALYLCASSHGRGNDEQYFGPGTRLTVT.

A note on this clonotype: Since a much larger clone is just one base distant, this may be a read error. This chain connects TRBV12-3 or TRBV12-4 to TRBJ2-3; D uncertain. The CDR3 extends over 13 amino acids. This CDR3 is CASSYQATDTRYF. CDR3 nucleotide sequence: TGTGCCAGCAGTTACCAGGCCACAGATACGCGGTATTTT.

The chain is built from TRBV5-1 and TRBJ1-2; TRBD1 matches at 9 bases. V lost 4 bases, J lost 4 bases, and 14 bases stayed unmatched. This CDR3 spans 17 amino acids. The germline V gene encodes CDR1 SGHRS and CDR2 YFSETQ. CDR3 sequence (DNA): TGCGCCAGCAGCCCCCGGGACAGGGTGCCCCTCGGCTATGGCTACACCTTC. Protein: CASSPRDRVPLGYGYTF.

The CDR3, as DNA: TGTGCCAGCAGTGACCGACCCAGGGGGCGCAATCAGCCCCAGCATTTT. This gives the protein CASSDRPRGRNQPQHF. This chain joins TRBV6-1 and TRBJ1-5; the match to TRBD1 covers 8 bases. With 3 bases clipped from V and 2 bases from J, the junction kept 6 bases outside the gene matches. The germline V gene has CDR1 MNHNS and CDR2 SASEGT. The length of the CDR3 is 16 residues.

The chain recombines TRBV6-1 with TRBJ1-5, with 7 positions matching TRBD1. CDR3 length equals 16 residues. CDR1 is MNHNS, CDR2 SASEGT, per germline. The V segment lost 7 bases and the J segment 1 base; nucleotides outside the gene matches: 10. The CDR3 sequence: CASKGGAGGSNQPQHF. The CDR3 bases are TGTGCCAGCAAAGGGGGCGCGGGGGGGAGCAATCAGCCCCAGCATTTT.

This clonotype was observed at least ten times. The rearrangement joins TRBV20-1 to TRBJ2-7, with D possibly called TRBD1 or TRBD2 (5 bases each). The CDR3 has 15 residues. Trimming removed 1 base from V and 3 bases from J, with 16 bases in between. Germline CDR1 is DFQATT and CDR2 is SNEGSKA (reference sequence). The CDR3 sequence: CSARAIRDVNYEQYF. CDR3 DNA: TGCAGTGCTAGAGCGATCCGGGACGTTAACTACGAGCAGTACTTC.

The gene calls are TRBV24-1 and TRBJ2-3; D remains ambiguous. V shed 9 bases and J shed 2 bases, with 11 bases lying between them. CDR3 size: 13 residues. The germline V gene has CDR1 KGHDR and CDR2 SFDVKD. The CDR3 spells CATSPGPTDTQYF. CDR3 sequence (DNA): TGTGCCACCTCCCCGGGCCCCACAGATACGCAGTATTTT.

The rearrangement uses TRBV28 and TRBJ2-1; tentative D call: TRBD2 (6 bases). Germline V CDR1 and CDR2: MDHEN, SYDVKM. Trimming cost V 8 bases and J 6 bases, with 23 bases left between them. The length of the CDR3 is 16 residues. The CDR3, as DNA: TGTGCCAGCCATAGCCCCTGGGGTAGCGGAGTCAATGAGCAGTTCTTC. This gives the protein CASHSPWGSGVNEQFF.

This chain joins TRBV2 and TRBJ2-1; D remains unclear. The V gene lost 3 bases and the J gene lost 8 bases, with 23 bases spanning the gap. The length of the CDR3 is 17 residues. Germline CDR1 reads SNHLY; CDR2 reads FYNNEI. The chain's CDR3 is CASSDAWQESSGDEQFF. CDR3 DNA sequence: TGTGCCAGCAGTGACGCCTGGCAGGAGTCGTCGGGCGATGAGCAGTTCTTC.

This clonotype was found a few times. CDR3 sequence (DNA): TGTGCCAGCAGTTACGGGTGGTACACTGAAGCTTTCTTT. Encoded protein: CASSYGWYTEAFF. The chain recombines TRBV6-2 or TRBV6-3 with TRBJ1-1; D is unclear. Trimming stripped 2 bases from V and 3 bases from J, with 7 bases between. Looked up from germline, CDR1 is MNHEY and CDR2 is SVGEGT. The CDR3 length is 13 residues.

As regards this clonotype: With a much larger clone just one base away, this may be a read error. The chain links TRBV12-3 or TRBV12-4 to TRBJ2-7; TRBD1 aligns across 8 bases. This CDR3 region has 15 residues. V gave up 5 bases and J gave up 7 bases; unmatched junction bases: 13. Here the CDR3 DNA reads TGTGCCAGCAGTCTGACAGGGGCAGGGTACAATGAGCAGTACTTC. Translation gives CASSLTGAGYNEQYF.

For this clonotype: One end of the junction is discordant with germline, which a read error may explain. CDR3 bases: TGTGCCAGCAGCTACGGGAGGAATCAGCCCCGGCATTTT. Amino acids: CASSYGRNQPRHF. The chain employs TRBV7-6 and TRBJ1-5, with D unclear. The CDR3 has 13 amino acids. Germline CDR1 SGHVS, CDR2 FNYEAQ.

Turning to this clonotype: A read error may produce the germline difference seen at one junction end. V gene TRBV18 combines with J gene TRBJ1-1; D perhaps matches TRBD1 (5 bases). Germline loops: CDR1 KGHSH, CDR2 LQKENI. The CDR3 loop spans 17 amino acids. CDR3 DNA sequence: TGTGCCAGCTCACTACAGTGGGGACTCCCTATGGGCACTGGAGCTTTCTTT. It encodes CASSLQWGLPMGTGAFF.